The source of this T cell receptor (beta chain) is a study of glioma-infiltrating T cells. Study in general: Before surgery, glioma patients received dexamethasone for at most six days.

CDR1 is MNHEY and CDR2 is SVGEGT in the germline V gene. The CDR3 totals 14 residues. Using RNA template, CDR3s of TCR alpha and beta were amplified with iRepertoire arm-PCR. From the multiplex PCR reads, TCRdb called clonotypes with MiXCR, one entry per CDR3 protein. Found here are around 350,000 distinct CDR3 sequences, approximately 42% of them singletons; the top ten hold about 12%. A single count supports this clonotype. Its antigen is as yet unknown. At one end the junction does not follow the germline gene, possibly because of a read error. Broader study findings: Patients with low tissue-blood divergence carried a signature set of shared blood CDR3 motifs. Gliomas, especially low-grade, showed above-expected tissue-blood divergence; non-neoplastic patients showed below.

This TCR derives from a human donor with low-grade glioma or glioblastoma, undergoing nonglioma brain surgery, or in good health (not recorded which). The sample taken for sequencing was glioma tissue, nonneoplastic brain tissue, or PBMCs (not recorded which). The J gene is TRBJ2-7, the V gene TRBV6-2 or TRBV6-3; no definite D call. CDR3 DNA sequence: TGTGCCAGTAGTTCCCGGGCCCGTTTCTACGAGCAGTACTTC. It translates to CASSSRARFYEQYF.